Listed below are T cell receptor beta chains from one sample, sequenced in a study of shared T cell receptors in the human thymus. Sequenced by immunoSEQ multiplex PCR; TCRdb stores in-frame clones only, minus some. The table shows hundreds of thousands of clones, with 70% to 90% occurring only once. The data were also submitted as part of a second study, on human thymus T cells.

The sample consisted of thymocytes. These receptors all stem from a boy younger than two with a congenital heart defect. Both conserved end residues are trimmed from each CDR3.

TRBV7-9	TRBJ1-3	ASSLFRNTIY
TRBV28	TRBJ1-5	ASSFSGSKYYSNQPQH
TRBV6-1	TRBJ1-6	ASSDGQTSYNSPLH
TRBV9	TRBJ2-1	ASSAQLAGGPGYNEQF
TRBV4-3	TRBJ2-3	ASSQEWASGSTDTQY
TRBV5-6	TRBJ2-3	ASSLVQGGDTQY
TRBV5-1	TRBJ2-7	ASSYSPGQESYEQY
TRBV5-1	TRBJ1-2	ASRTGYASSLLHYGYT
TRBV6-6	TRBJ1-5	ASSRQQSHSNQPQH
TRBV28	TRBJ2-1	ASSLTSGRAPNSYNEQF
TRBV4-1	TRBJ2-2	ASSQGHGTGELF
TRBV10-1	TRBJ2-1	ASSESRTSGSPGYNEQF
TRBV11-2	TRBJ2-4	ASRDGLAAQY
TRBV5-3	TRBJ2-7	ARITRNRGSYEQY
TRBV2	TRBJ2-5	ASSLTSQETQY
TRBV28	TRBJ1-5	ASSPPGHLRDQPQH
TRBV27	TRBJ1-2	ASSNRTGDYLNYGYT
TRBV7-2	TRBJ2-3	ASSLEGGEGTDTQY
TRBV6-5	TRBJ2-6	ASSPRSGANVLT
TRBV7-9	TRBJ1-1	ASSLFNSLNTEAF
TRBV10-2	TRBJ2-2	ASSESLSGRAYTGELF
TRBV18	TRBJ2-5	ASSNPPDRGETQY
TRBV29-1	TRBJ2-1	SVEDQVSYNEQF
TRBV5-4	TRBJ2-3	ASSPPGLAATDTQY
TRBV2	TRBJ2-5	AAGSGGETQY
TRBV6-5	TRBJ2-5	ASSYLSGREGETQY
TRBV9	TRBJ2-7	ASSPQEIAGGYNEQY
TRBV28	TRBJ2-7	ASSGSNRGSYEQY
TRBV5-6	TRBJ2-3	ASSLPGVRTDTQY